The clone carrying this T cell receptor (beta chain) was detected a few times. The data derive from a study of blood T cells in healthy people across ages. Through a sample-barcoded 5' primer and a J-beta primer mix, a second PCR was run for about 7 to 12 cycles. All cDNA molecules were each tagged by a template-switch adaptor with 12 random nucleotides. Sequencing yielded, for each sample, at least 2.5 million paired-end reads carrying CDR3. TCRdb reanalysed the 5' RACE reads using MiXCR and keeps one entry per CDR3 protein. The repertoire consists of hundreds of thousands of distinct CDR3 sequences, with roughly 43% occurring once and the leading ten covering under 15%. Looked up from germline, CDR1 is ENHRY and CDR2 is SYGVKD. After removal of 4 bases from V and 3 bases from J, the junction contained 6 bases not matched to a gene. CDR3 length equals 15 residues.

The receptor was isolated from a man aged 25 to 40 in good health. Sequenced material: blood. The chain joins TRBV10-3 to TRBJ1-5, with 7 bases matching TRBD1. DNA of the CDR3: TGTGCCATCAGTGTCACAGGGGATACCAATCAGCCCCAGCATTTT. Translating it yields CAISVTGDTNQPQHF.